The 18 T cell receptor beta chains presented below share a single source sample, sequenced in a study of CD8 T cells in ankylosing spondylitis. A single record per CDR3 protein comes from TCRdb applying MiXCR to the 5' RACE reads. Among 300,000 to 400,000 distinct CDR3 sequences listed, approximately 10% were seen once. The sequencing input was blood, either unsorted or a sorted T cell fraction (not recorded which). These receptors were taken from a female donor with ankylosing spondylitis or in good health (not recorded which).

This clonotype appeared many times. V and J are TRBV10-3 and TRBJ2-2, with 9 positions matching TRBD1. The CDR3 has 16 amino acids. V lost 5 bases and J lost 5; bases outside the gene matches: 9. The germline gives CDR1 ENHRY, CDR2 SYGVKD. CDR3 sequence: CAISNFPGQGTGELFF. CDR3 DNA: TGTGCCATCAGTAATTTCCCGGGACAGGGAACCGGGGAGCTGTTTTTT.

This clonotype was picked up many times. The chain links TRBV5-1 to TRBJ1-2; possibly TRBD1 for D (6 bases). The V end was cut by 5 bases, the J end by 6 bases, with 14 bases between. Germline CDR1 is SGHRS and CDR2 is YFSETQ. This CDR3 contains 13 residues. This chain's CDR3 is CASRGHGGDGYTF. In DNA, the CDR3 is TGCGCCAGCAGAGGCCATGGGGGCGATGGCTACACCTTC.

The CDR3 DNA follows: TGTGCCAGCAGCAGGACAGAGGGTAGTGAAAAACTGTTTTTT. Translation gives CASSRTEGSEKLFF. The rearrangement uses TRBV7-9 and TRBJ1-4, with a tentative D call TRBD1 (6 bases). Germline V gives CDR1 SEHNR, CDR2 FQNEAQ (reference sequence). V shed 5 bases and J shed 7 bases, with 14 bases lying between them. CDR3 length: 14 amino acids.

This clonotype occurred a few times. This chain uses TRBV10-3 with TRBJ1-1; 7 nucleotides match TRBD1. CDR3 length equals 14 residues. After removal of 2 bases from V and 7 bases from J, the junction contained 7 bases not matched to a gene. The V gene's germline CDR1 is ENHRY and CDR2 SYGVKD. CDR3 region: CAISEGTVFNEAFF. The CDR3 DNA follows: TGTGCCATCAGTGAGGGGACAGTGTTCAATGAAGCTTTCTTT.

J is TRBJ2-1 and V is TRBV7-3, with TRBD2 matching 10 bases. Losses at the gene ends were 3 bases for V and 9 bases for J; bases not matched to a gene: 11. CDR1 and CDR2 from the germline V gene are SGHTA and FQGTGA. CDR3 length equals 16 residues. The CDR3 sequence is CASSLSPSGGAGEQFF. Here the CDR3 DNA reads TGTGCCAGCAGCTTGTCCCCCAGCGGGGGGGCGGGTGAGCAGTTCTTC. The entire variable domain, with the rest obtained from reference TRBV7-3 and TRBJ2-1, is as follows: GAGVSQTPSNKVTEKGKYVELRCDPISGHTALYWYRQSLGQGPEFLIYFQGTGAADDSGLPNDRFFAVRPEGSVSTLKIQRTERGDSAVYLCASSLSPSGGAGEQFFGPGTRLTVL.

This clonotype was found a few times. The V gene is TRBV7-8, the J gene TRBJ1-1; tentatively, D is TRBD1 (6 bases). The CDR3 is made up of 16 amino acids. CDR1 and CDR2 (germline): SGHVS, FQNEAQ. Trimming removed 4 bases at V and 4 bases at J, with 19 bases between. CDR3 DNA sequence: TGTGCCAGCAGCTCATACCGGGCCCCGGGGGCCACTGAAGCTTTCTTT. Protein product: CASSSYRAPGATEAFF.

Only a few counts were recorded for this clonotype. The CDR3 is CASSSRGLNTEAFF. CDR3 DNA sequence: TGTGCCAGCAGTTCCCGTGGGTTGAACACTGAAGCTTTCTTT. The gene calls are TRBV2 and TRBJ1-1, with D unclear. The germline gives CDR1 SNHLY, CDR2 FYNNEI. The CDR3 has 14 amino acids. The ends were cut back, 5 bases at V and 0 bases at J, with 10 bases in the middle.

The chain is built from TRBV18 and TRBJ2-5; no firm D call. Germline values: CDR1 KGHSH, CDR2 LQKENI. V was shortened by 2 bases and J by 1 base, with 5 bases between the two germline ends. This CDR3 is 13 amino acids long. The CDR3 region has the DNA TGTGCCAGCTCACCAGTGATCCAAGAGACCCAGTACTTC. This encodes CASSPVIQETQYF.

The gene calls are TRBV5-1 and TRBJ2-3; TRBD2 matches 7 bases. Germline lookup yields CDR1 SGHRS and CDR2 YFSETQ. V shed 7 bases, J shed 0 bases, and the junction held 8 bases outside the gene matches. The CDR3 covers 15 residues. This CDR3 is CASSPGEGSTDTQYF. The CDR3 region has the DNA TGCGCCAGCTCCCCCGGGGAGGGAAGCACAGATACGCAGTATTTT. The full variable domain, its missing parts supplied by reference TRBV5-1 and TRBJ2-3, is KAGVTQTPRYLIKTRGQQVTLSCSPISGHRSVSWYQQTPGQGLQFLFEYFSETQRNKGNFPGRFSGRQFSNSRSEMNVSTLELGDSALYLCASSPGEGSTDTQYFGPGTRLTVL.

This clonotype was counted at least ten times. V and J are TRBV6-1 and TRBJ2-2; D ambiguous. The CDR3 runs 16 residues. The V end was cut by 4 bases, the J end by 1 base, with 13 bases between. The V gene's germline CDR1 is MNHNS and CDR2 SASEGT. CDR3 region: CASSATTGRNTGELFF. CDR3 coding DNA: TGTGCCAGCAGTGCCACGACGGGTAGGAACACCGGGGAGCTGTTTTTT.

The sample holds many counts of this clonotype. The V call is TRBV5-1, the J call TRBJ1-1; no definite D call. The CDR3 is 17 residues long. Trimming took off 0 bases at V and 0 bases at J, with 15 bases between the two ends. Per the germline V gene, CDR1 is SGHRS and CDR2 is YFSETQ. As DNA, the CDR3 is TGCGCCAGCAGCTTGGACCTTACGTCGATGATGAACACTGAAGCTTTCTTT. It translates to CASSLDLTSMMNTEAFF. Full variable domain (rest looked up from reference TRBV5-1 and TRBJ1-1): KAGVTQTPRYLIKTRGQQVTLSCSPISGHRSVSWYQQTPGQGLQFLFEYFSETQRNKGNFPGRFSGRQFSNSRSEMNVSTLELGDSALYLCASSLDLTSMMNTEAFFGQGTRLTVV.

In its sample, this clonotype was seen a few times. V usage is TRBV27 and J usage is TRBJ1-1; no definite D call. This CDR3 comprises 13 residues. V lost 2 bases, J lost 5 bases, and 9 bases lay in between. Germline assignment: CDR1 MNHEY and CDR2 SMNVEV (reference sequence). CDR3 region: CASSLGVVTEAFF. The DNA of the CDR3 is TGTGCCAGCAGTTTAGGCGTAGTAACTGAAGCTTTCTTT.

There are a few counts of this clonotype. This chain joins TRBV5-5 and TRBJ1-6, with D perhaps TRBD1 (5 bases). The CDR3 loop spans 13 amino acids. Trimming pared 4 bases from V and 11 bases from J, leaving 13 bases between. Germline assignment: CDR1 SGHKS and CDR2 YYEKEE (reference sequence). The CDR3: CASSRSGYPPLHF. In nucleotides, the CDR3 is TGTGCCAGCAGCCGTTCAGGGTATCCACCCCTCCACTTT.

This clonotype was seen at least ten times. This sequence joins TRBV4-2 and TRBJ1-5, with D possibly matching TRBD1 (5 bases). This CDR3 region has 16 residues. Trimming cost V 1 base and J 4 bases, with 14 bases left between them. CDR1 and CDR2 from the germline V gene are LGHNA and YNFKEQ. The CDR3 coding sequence is TGTGCCAGCAGCCAAGGAATCCCACAGGAAAATCAGCCCCAGCATTTT. Translation gives CASSQGIPQENQPQHF.

A note on this clonotype: The junction does not match germline at one end; this may be a read error. This chain joins TRBV30 and TRBJ1-1; TRBD1 aligns across 9 bases. CDR3 length: 13 residues. CDR1 and CDR2 from the germline V gene are GTSNPN and SVGIG (reference sequence). Here the CDR3 DNA reads TGTGCCTGGCAACGGGACAGGGCCACTGAAGCGTTCTTT. The encoded protein is CAWQRDRATEAFF.

This clonotype showed up just a few times. J is TRBJ2-1 and V is TRBV7-2; 8 nucleotides align to TRBD2. V dropped 2 bases and J dropped 3; count of bases not matched to a gene: 3. CDR3 length: 15 amino acids. Looked up from germline, CDR1 is SGHTA and CDR2 is FQGNSA. The CDR3 loop reads CASSLLAGYYNEQFF. The CDR3 DNA reads TGTGCCAGCAGCTTACTAGCGGGTTACTACAATGAGCAGTTCTTC.

There are a few counts of this clonotype. The gene calls are TRBV5-4 and TRBJ1-1; TRBD1 agrees at 7 bases. CDR3 length equals 16 residues. The trim removed 1 base at V and 0 bases at J, leaving 6 bases unmatched. Germline V lookup: CDR1 SGHNT, CDR2 YYREEE (reference sequence). The CDR3 DNA follows: TGTGCCAGCAGCTTGAGGGACAGTAGAATGAACACTGAAGCTTTCTTT. It yields the protein CASSLRDSRMNTEAFF.

This clonotype appeared many times. The chain joins TRBV6-1 to TRBJ1-5; unclear D gene. CDR3 size: 11 residues. Trimming pared 7 bases from V and 4 bases from J, leaving 5 bases between. Germline V CDR1 and CDR2: MNHNS, SASEGT. CDR3 nucleotide sequence: TGTGCCAGCACTGATAATCAGCCCCAGCATTTT. Translated, it gives CASTDNQPQHF.